The 15 T cell receptor beta chains reported below all come from one sample, sequenced in a study of blood T cell repertoires in COVID-19. The method was immunoSEQ multiplex PCR; TCRdb's version includes in-frame clones alone and lacks a portion of them. This sample carries a few hundred thousand clones, 80% to 95% of them seen once, and the ten largest clones take 0.8% to 0.9%. The sample comprised PBMCs or T cells enriched from blood (not recorded which). The receptors originated from a woman between 40 and 50 years old who had been exposed to COVID-19.

The CDR3 sequence is CASSAGPSKRDTEAFF. The CDR3, as DNA: TGTGCCAGTAGTGCGGGACCGAGTAAGAGGGACACTGAAGCTTTCTTT. The chain is built from TRBV19 and TRBJ1-1, with a possible D match to TRBD1 (5 bases). Per germline, CDR1 LNHDA and CDR2 SQIVND (reference sequence). The CDR3 is 16 amino acids. Trimming took 5 bases from V and 3 from J, leaving 19 bases between them.

The rearrangement joins TRBV25-1 to TRBJ2-7; D remains ambiguous. The germline gives CDR1 MGHDK, CDR2 SYGVNS. The germline V and J ends were trimmed by 6 bases and 7 bases, with 10 bases remaining between them. The CDR3 loop spans 11 amino acids. CDR3 loop: CASSRMKEQYF. The CDR3 DNA is TGTGCCAGCAGCAGAATGAAAGAGCAGTACTTC.

This chain joins TRBV15 and TRBJ1-4; no clear D. CDR1 is LNHNV, CDR2 YYDKDF, per germline (reference sequence). This CDR3 region has 16 residues. Trimming stripped 3 bases from V and 0 bases from J, with 11 bases between. The CDR3 here is CATSREAETTNEKLFF. Written as DNA, the CDR3 is TGTGCCACCAGCAGGGAGGCCGAGACAACTAATGAAAAACTGTTTTTT.

The J gene is TRBJ1-2, the V gene TRBV27; TRBD1 matches at 12 bases. There are 20 residues in the CDR3. V lost 4 bases to trimming and J lost 6 bases; unmatched junction nucleotides: 21. CDR1 MNHEY and CDR2 SMNVEV come from the germline V gene (reference sequence). The chain's CDR3 is CASSSTHYDSSGTGGHGYTF. In nucleotides, the CDR3 is TGTGCCAGCAGTTCCACTCACTACGATTCTTCCGGGACAGGGGGCCATGGCTACACCTTC.

The J gene is TRBJ2-7, the V gene TRBV19; 8 bases match TRBD1. Trimming at V came to 1 base and at J to 7 bases, leaving 9 bases not matched to a gene. The CDR3 covers 15 residues. Germline V gene data show CDR1 as LNHDA and CDR2 as SQIVND (reference sequence). The CDR3 DNA reads as TGTGCCAGTAGTATAGGGCGACAGGGGTCGCGGGAGCAGTACTTC. It codes for CASSIGRQGSREQYF. Based on the CDR3 plus reference TRBV19 and TRBJ2-7, the full variable domain is DGGITQSPKYLFRKEGQNVTLSCEQNLNHDAMYWYRQDPGQGLRLIYYSQIVNDFQKGDIAEGYSVSREKKESFPLTVTSAQKNPTAFYLCASSIGRQGSREQYFGPGTRLTVT.

The chain is built from TRBV6-2 or TRBV6-3 and TRBJ1-1; 8 nucleotides agree with TRBD1. The germline gives CDR1 MNHEY, CDR2 SVGEGT. With V trimmed by 3 bases and J by 4 bases, 22 bases remained unmatched. The CDR3 spans 20 residues. This chain's CDR3 is CASSYSFPAPGQGRSTEAFF. The CDR3 nucleotides read TGTGCCAGCAGTTATTCCTTTCCGGCGCCAGGACAGGGTAGATCCACTGAAGCTTTCTTT.

The chain carries TRBV7-9 and TRBJ2-1; D might be TRBD2 (6 bases). The length of the CDR3 is 13 residues. CDR1 is SEHNR, CDR2 FQNEAQ, per germline (reference sequence). V lost 1 base to trimming and J lost 8 bases, with 9 bases between them. The CDR3 protein is CASSLDWGDEQFF. In DNA, the CDR3 is TGTGCCAGCAGCTTAGATTGGGGGGATGAGCAGTTCTTC.

V is TRBV5-1 and J is TRBJ2-1, with 7 positions matching TRBD2. The germline V gene has CDR1 SGHRS and CDR2 YFSETQ. The CDR3 runs to 15 residues. Trimming took 4 bases from V and 4 from J; bases not matched to a gene: 8. The CDR3 coding sequence is TGCGCCAGCAGCGGTCCTAGCGGCCTTTACAATGAGCAGTTCTTC. Translated: CASSGPSGLYNEQFF.

V and J are TRBV10-3 and TRBJ2-7; TRBD1 agrees at 7 bases. V shed 5 bases, J shed 4 bases, and the junction held 14 bases outside the gene matches. Germline CDR1 ENHRY, CDR2 SYGVKD. The CDR3 runs 16 residues. CDR3 residues: CAISKITGVSHYEQYF. CDR3 coding DNA: TGTGCCATCAGTAAGATAACAGGGGTGAGCCATTACGAGCAGTACTTC.

This sequence joins TRBV19 and TRBJ1-1, with 10 bases that match TRBD1. Trimming at V came to 4 bases and at J to 5 bases, leaving 1 base not matched to a gene. Germline-derived CDR1 and CDR2 are LNHDA and SQIVND (reference sequence). The CDR3 sequence is 13 residues long. CDR3 region: CASSRTGGTEAFF. The DNA for the CDR3 is TGTGCCAGTAGTAGGACAGGGGGGACTGAAGCTTTCTTT.

The gene calls are TRBV7-9 and TRBJ2-7; D gene uncertain. V was trimmed by 1 base and J by 2 bases, leaving 6 bases between them. Per germline, CDR1 SEHNR and CDR2 FQNEAQ (reference sequence). This CDR3 region has 13 residues. CDR3 sequence reads: CASSLGSAYEQYF. The CDR3 coding sequence is TGTGCCAGCAGCTTAGGTTCCGCCTACGAGCAGTACTTC.

This chain connects TRBV7-2 to TRBJ2-7; a possible D gene is TRBD1 (6 bases). Germline assignment: CDR1 SGHTA and CDR2 FQGNSA. Trimming left V 0 bases short and J 2 bases short, with 8 bases between. The CDR3 spans 14 residues. CDR3 sequence (DNA): TGTGCCAGCAGCTTAGCCGGACAGACCTACGAGCAGTACTTC. It translates to CASSLAGQTYEQYF.

The rearrangement joins TRBV29-1 to TRBJ2-2; D is possibly TRBD2 (6 bases). The germline V and J ends were trimmed by 4 bases and 1 base, with 10 bases remaining between them. The CDR3 totals 14 residues. The germline V gene encodes CDR1 SQVTM and CDR2 ANQGSEA. The CDR3 spells CSVAGTRNTGELFF. Here the CDR3 DNA reads TGCAGCGTTGCCGGGACTCGGAACACCGGGGAGCTGTTTTTT.

The chain uses TRBV10-1 and TRBJ2-7, with 12 bases fitting TRBD1. This CDR3 has 15 residues. J gave up 7 bases and V 0 bases, and 4 bases lay outside the gene matches. Germline-derived CDR1 and CDR2 are WNHNN and SYGVQD (reference sequence). The CDR3 nucleotides are TGCGCCAGCAGTGAGTCGGGACAGGGGGCGCAGGAGCAGTACTTC. It is translated as CASSESGQGAQEQYF.

The V and J genes are TRBV11-3 and TRBJ2-1, with a tentative D call TRBD2 (6 bases). The V and J ends lost 2 bases and 0 bases respectively, with 11 bases between them. From germline, CDR1 is SGHNT and CDR2 YENEEA. The CDR3 totals 16 residues. CDR3 region: CASSLPGRTSYNEQFF. The CDR3 bases are TGTGCCAGCAGCTTACCCGGGAGAACCTCCTACAATGAGCAGTTCTTC. The complete variable domain, with remaining parts taken from reference TRBV11-3 and TRBJ2-1, reads EAGVVQSPRYKIIEKKQPVAFWCNPISGHNTLYWYLQNLGQGPELLIRYENEEAVDDSQLPKDRFSAERLKGVDSTLKIQPAELGDSAVYLCASSLPGRTSYNEQFFGPGTRLTVL.